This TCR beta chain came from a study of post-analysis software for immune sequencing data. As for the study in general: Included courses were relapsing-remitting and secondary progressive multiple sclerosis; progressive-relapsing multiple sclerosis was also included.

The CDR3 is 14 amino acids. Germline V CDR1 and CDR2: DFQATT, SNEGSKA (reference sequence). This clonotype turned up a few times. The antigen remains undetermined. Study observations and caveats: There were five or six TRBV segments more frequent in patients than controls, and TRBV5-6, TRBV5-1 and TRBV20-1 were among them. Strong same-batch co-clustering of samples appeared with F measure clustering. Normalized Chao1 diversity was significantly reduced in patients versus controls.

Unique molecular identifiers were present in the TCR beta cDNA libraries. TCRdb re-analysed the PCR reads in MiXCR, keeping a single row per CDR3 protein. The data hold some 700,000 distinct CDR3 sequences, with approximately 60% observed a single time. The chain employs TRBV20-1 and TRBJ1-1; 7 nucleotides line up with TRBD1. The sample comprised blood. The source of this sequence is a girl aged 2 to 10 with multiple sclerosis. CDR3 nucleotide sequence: TGCGGTATCTACAGGGGTATAATGAACACTGAAGCTTTCTTT. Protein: CGIYRGIMNTEAFF.